Listed below are T cell receptor beta chains from one sample, sequenced in a study of blood T cell repertoires in COVID-19. The repertoire was sequenced with immunoSEQ multiplex PCR; TCRdb's copy has only in-frame clones and lacks some. The data contain 200,000 to 250,000 clones, roughly 90% of them seen just once; the ten biggest clones take up roughly 2.5%. What was sequenced was peripheral blood. The receptor source for this set is a woman aged 60-75 years with acute or convalescent COVID-19. Each CDR3 is given with its conserved first and last residue. D genes are given only for firm matches. Rows give clone size only sometimes, using once, few, many, or a class for an expanded clone.

V	D	size	J	DNA	CDR3
TRBV5-1	TRBD1	-	TRBJ1-4	TGCGCCAGCAGCTTGGTGGGGACAGGCTCAACTAATGAAAAACTGTTTTTT	CASSLVGTGSTNEKLFF
TRBV5-1	-	-	TRBJ2-3	TGCGCCAGCAGTAAACTAGCCTCTAGCACAGATACGCAGTATTTT	CASSKLASSTDTQYF
TRBV5-5	TRBD1	once	TRBJ1-2	TGTGCCAGCAGGCCTCCGGGACAGGGGGTGAACTATGGCTACACCTTC	CASRPPGQGVNYGYTF
TRBV29-1	TRBD1	-	TRBJ1-1	TGCAGCGTCACTACAGGGGGCGGTCTGAACACTGAAGCTTTCTTT	CSVTTGGGLNTEAFF
TRBV3-1/TRBV3-2	-	-	TRBJ2-7	TGTGCCAGCAGCCCCCCGGGACTGGGATACGAGCAGTACTTC	CASSPPGLGYEQYF
TRBV13	TRBD2	-	TRBJ2-1	TGTGCCAGCAGCTTAATGAAACTAGCGGGAAACAATGAGCAGTTCTTC	CASSLMKLAGNNEQFF
TRBV3-1/TRBV3-2	-	-	TRBJ1-1	TGTGCCAGCAGCCAATTGAGTACTGAAGCTTTCTTT	CASSQLSTEAFF
TRBV5-6	TRBD1	-	TRBJ1-4	TGTGCCAGCAGCTTGACGCTCTGGGACAGATCTAATGAAAAACTGTTTTTT	CASSLTLWDRSNEKLFF
TRBV27	-	once	TRBJ1-1	TGTGCCAGCAGGAACACAGGGAGGGACACTGAAGCTTTCTTT	CASRNTGRDTEAFF
TRBV3-1/TRBV3-2	-	-	TRBJ1-4	TGTGCCAGCAACCAGGGGCCTAATGAAAAACTGTTTTTT	CASNQGPNEKLFF
TRBV19	-	-	TRBJ1-6	TGTGCCAGTAGTTTTGCAGGCGGGAGCTCCTATAATTCACCCCTCCACTTT	CASSFAGGSSYNSPLHF
TRBV5-6	-	few	TRBJ1-2	TGTGCCAGCACCCTTCAGGGGCAGATAGGACCATATGGCTACACCTTC	CASTLQGQIGPYGYTF
TRBV2	-	-	TRBJ1-5	TGTGCCAGCAGTGTAGGTCCGGGGGAAAGGAATCAGCCCCAGCATTTT	CASSVGPGERNQPQHF
TRBV3-1/TRBV3-2	TRBD1	-	TRBJ2-7	TGTGCCAGCAGCCCGACAGGGGAACGCGAGCAGTACTTC	CASSPTGEREQYF
TRBV10-1	TRBD1	-	TRBJ1-1	TGCGCCAGCAGTGAGTCGGGACAGGGTACTGAAGCTTTCTTT	CASSESGQGTEAFF
TRBV5-4	TRBD1	-	TRBJ2-2	TGTGCCAGCAGCCCGGGACAGAAGAACACCGGGGAGCTGTTTTTT	CASSPGQKNTGELFF
TRBV14	-	-	TRBJ1-4	TGTGCCAGCAGCACCATAGTTCGTGAAAAACTGTTTTTT	CASSTIVREKLFF
TRBV11-3	TRBD2	-	TRBJ2-5	TGTGCCAGCAGCCCCGGGACTAGTGTATCGGAGACCCAGTACTTC	CASSPGTSVSETQYF
TRBV19	TRBD1	-	TRBJ2-1	TGTGCCAGTAGGACCGGGACAGGGGGCTCCAATGAGCAGTTCTTC	CASRTGTGGSNEQFF
TRBV25-1	-	-	TRBJ2-7	TGTGCCAGCAGTGTAGCAGGGGTGGGGTGGGACGAGCAGTACTTC	CASSVAGVGWDEQYF
TRBV5-1	-	-	TRBJ2-6	TGCGCCAGCAGCTTGGAAGGGGTTCCTGGGGCCAACGTCCTGACTTTC	CASSLEGVPGANVLTF
TRBV11-2	-	once	TRBJ2-7	TGTGCCAGCAGCTTCCGGGGGTACGAGCAGTACTTC	CASSFRGYEQYF
TRBV27	-	-	TRBJ2-1	TGTGCCAGCAACCCGGGAGCGGCAAACAATGAGCAGTTCTTC	CASNPGAANNEQFF
TRBV7-9	-	few	TRBJ2-3	TGTGCCAGCAGCTTATGGGCGCGCACAGATACGCAGTATTTT	CASSLWARTDTQYF
TRBV12-3/TRBV12-4	-	-	TRBJ2-7	TGTGTCAGCAGTTTAACTTCGGCGGGTGAGCAGTACTTC	CVSSLTSAGEQYF
TRBV7-2	TRBD2	-	TRBJ2-1	TGTGCCAGCACCCTTGGACTAGCGGGGAAATGGCAGTTCTTC	CASTLGLAGKWQFF
TRBV2	-	-	TRBJ1-1	TGTGCCAGCAGTGAAGACGGGGGAAGAGCTTTCTTT	CASSEDGGRAFF
TRBV11-2	TRBD1	-	TRBJ2-7	TGTGCCAGCAGCCGGGACAGGGTCTCTTACGAGCAGTACTTC	CASSRDRVSYEQYF
TRBV4-3	TRBD2	-	TRBJ2-7	TGCGCCAGCAGCCTCCGACTAGCGGACACCTACGAGCAGTACTTC	CASSLRLADTYEQYF
TRBV18	-	-	TRBJ1-5	TGTGCCAGCTCACCGGGCGGCAATCAGCCCCAGCATTTT	CASSPGGNQPQHF
TRBV7-9	-	-	TRBJ2-7	TGTGCCAGCAGCTCGCCCTCGCAGGGTGGGTCCTACGAGCAGTACTTC	CASSSPSQGGSYEQYF
TRBV3-1/TRBV3-2	TRBD1	-	TRBJ2-1	TGTGCCAGCAGCCCCCCGTTGGGCGCAGGACAAGGGGGCGATGAGCAGTTCTTC	CASSPPLGAGQGGDEQFF
TRBV19	TRBD1	-	TRBJ1-1	TGTGCCAGTAGTATAGGGGAACAGGGGATGAACACTGAAGCTTTCTTT	CASSIGEQGMNTEAFF
TRBV29-1	-	-	TRBJ1-5	TGCAGCGTTGGAGGCGGCAATCAGCCCCAGCATTTT	CSVGGGNQPQHF